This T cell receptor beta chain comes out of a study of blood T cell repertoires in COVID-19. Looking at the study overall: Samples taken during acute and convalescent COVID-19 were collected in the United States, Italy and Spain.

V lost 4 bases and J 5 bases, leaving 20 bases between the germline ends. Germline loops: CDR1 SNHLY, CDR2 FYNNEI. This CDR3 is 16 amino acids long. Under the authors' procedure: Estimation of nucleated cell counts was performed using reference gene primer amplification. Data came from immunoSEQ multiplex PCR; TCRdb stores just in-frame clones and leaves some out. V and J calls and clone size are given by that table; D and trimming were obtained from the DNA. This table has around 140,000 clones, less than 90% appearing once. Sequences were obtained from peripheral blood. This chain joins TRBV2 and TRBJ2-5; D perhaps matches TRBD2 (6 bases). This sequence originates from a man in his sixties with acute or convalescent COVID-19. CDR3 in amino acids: CASSGSGGTVGETQYF. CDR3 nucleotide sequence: TGTGCCAGCAGTGGGAGCGGAGGGACGGTCGGGGAGACCCAGTACTTC.